This TCR beta chain was observed in a study of shared clonotypes between healthy human individuals. The overall study: Three plates were used per donor for CD4 naive, three for CD4 memory, two for CD8 naive and one for CD8 memory.

TCRdb keeps only in-frame clones here, not all; method: immunoSEQ multiplex PCR. There are more than 2 million clones in the sample; about 94% occur only once, and 1% to 1.3% lies in the top ten. CD45RO-negative, CCR7-positively selected cells formed the naive CD8 fraction, excluding terminally differentiated effector memory CD45RA+ cells. All donors qualified as healthy HIV-negative adults and had experienced no recent acute infections or vaccinations. The length of the CDR3 is 14 residues. CDR1 PRHDT and CDR2 FYEKMQ come from the germline V gene (reference sequence). Trimming removed 3 bases from V and 3 bases from J, with 12 bases in between.

Source material: naive CD8+ T cells sorted from blood. The J gene is TRBJ2-7, the V gene TRBV13, with D unclear. This receptor was obtained from a man aged 18 to 29 in good health. DNA of the CDR3: TGTGCCAGCAGCTTCGGAGACGTTAACTACGAGCAGTACTTC. This translates into CASSFGDVNYEQYF. Full variable domain (outside the CDR3, taken from reference TRBV13 and TRBJ2-7): AAGVIQSPRHLIKEKRETATLKCYPIPRHDTVYWYQQGPGQDPQFLISFYEKMQSDKGSIPDRFSAQQFSDYHSELNMSSLELGDSALYFCASSFGDVNYEQYFGPGTRLTVT.